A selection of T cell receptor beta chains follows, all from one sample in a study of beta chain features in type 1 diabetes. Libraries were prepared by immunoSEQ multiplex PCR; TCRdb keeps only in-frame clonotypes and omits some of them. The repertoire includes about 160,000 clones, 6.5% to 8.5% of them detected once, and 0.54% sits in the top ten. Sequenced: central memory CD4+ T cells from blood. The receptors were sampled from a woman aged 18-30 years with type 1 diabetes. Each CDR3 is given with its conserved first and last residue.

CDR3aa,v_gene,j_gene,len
CASSLVDWREGGRGFHEQFF,TRBV13,TRBJ2-1,20
CASSHRTGTYSGANVLTF,TRBV7-2,TRBJ2-6,18
CASSPQGPYEQYF,TRBV5-6,TRBJ2-7,13
CASSQIGEKQPQHF,TRBV16,TRBJ1-5,14
CASSLFAGAYEQYF,TRBV5-1,TRBJ2-7,14
CASRQSVETQYF,TRBV28,TRBJ2-5,12
CASRIPTGAYQETQYF,TRBV5-5,TRBJ2-5,16
CASSQDWRGGTDTQYF,TRBV4-1,TRBJ2-3,16
CASSSPGGPRDTQYF,TRBV6-5,TRBJ2-3,15
CASSPGTFNTEAFF,TRBV19,TRBJ1-1,14
CASSPGHSGNTIYF,TRBV14,TRBJ1-3,14
CASSMTSGTLEETQYF,TRBV19,TRBJ2-5,16
CASSPGQGGVGTEAFF,TRBV18,TRBJ1-1,16
CASSQGDDEQFF,TRBV14,TRBJ2-1,12
CASSPNRDEQFF,TRBV18,TRBJ2-1,12
CASSSSNPGDTQYF,TRBV7-3,TRBJ2-3,14
CASSSHRWITSGRHEQFF,TRBV7-8,TRBJ2-1,18
CASSPLRLSGTGELFF,TRBV18,TRBJ2-2,16
CASRRRTSGATDTQYF,TRBV5-1,TRBJ2-3,16
CASSPTTGMETQYF,TRBV18,TRBJ2-5,14
CASRTSGVSEQFF,TRBV28,TRBJ2-1,13
CASSPGVITDTQYF,TRBV9,TRBJ2-3,14
CASSPFDRDYSPLHF,TRBV5-8,TRBJ1-6,15
CASSQDAGVLGYTF,TRBV4-3,TRBJ1-2,14
CASSLAPQSWNEQFF,TRBV14,TRBJ2-1,15
CASGTGDYTGELFF,TRBV7-9,TRBJ2-2,14
CASSQATGLGNRQTYEQYF,TRBV4-1,TRBJ2-7,19
CASATETNEKLFF,TRBV28,TRBJ1-4,13
CASSPRQGRVAEAFF,TRBV7-2,TRBJ1-1,15
CSVELPGQRGYTF,TRBV29-1,TRBJ1-2,13
CSVDLGSATNEKLFF,TRBV29-1,TRBJ1-4,15
CASSLVWGQGARGANVLTF,TRBV7-2,TRBJ2-6,19
CSVVISGQPQHF,TRBV29-1,TRBJ1-5,12
CASKAPGQGSYEQYF,TRBV6-5,TRBJ2-7,15
CASSISGTGYEQYF,TRBV11-3,TRBJ2-7,14
CASGARTSNQPQHF,TRBV10-2,TRBJ1-5,14
CASSPATGYGYTF,TRBV11-2,TRBJ1-2,13
CASDLGLAGDTQYF,TRBV10-3,TRBJ2-3,14
CASTQGLAVTDTQYF,TRBV7-8,TRBJ2-3,15
CASSLSGNPSGANVLTF,TRBV7-2,TRBJ2-6,17
CASRFTDTQYF,TRBV6-5,TRBJ2-3,11
CASSEFGGRDYSPLHF,TRBV25-1,TRBJ1-6,16
CASSSTNAREQYF,TRBV5-1,TRBJ2-7,13
CASSLDGTGGGYTF,TRBV11-3,TRBJ1-2,14
CASSEAYEQYF,TRBV7-9,TRBJ2-7,11
CASSLNRGQETQYF,TRBV7-2,TRBJ2-5,14
CATRFGRGVTGELFF,TRBV13,TRBJ2-2,15
CASSQEASDSYNEQFF,TRBV4-1,TRBJ2-1,16
CASSRGGSFGEQYF,TRBV18,TRBJ2-7,14
CASSLTGGGDEQYF,TRBV13,TRBJ2-7,14
CASSSDRGFYEQYF,TRBV7-9,TRBJ2-7,14
CASSPTLGNTIYF,TRBV4-3,TRBJ1-3,13
CSAGLGTDDYGYTF,TRBV29-1,TRBJ1-2,14
CASSPGWAGSDEQYF,TRBV5-1,TRBJ2-7,15
CASSLATAWSGERVGELFF,TRBV7-2,TRBJ2-2,19
CASSQDPGGRNEQFF,TRBV4-3,TRBJ2-1,15
CASSSRQGEQYF,TRBV7-8,TRBJ2-7,12
CASGNATNEKLFF,TRBV21-1,TRBJ1-4,13
CASSYTGLGQPQHF,TRBV6-5,TRBJ1-5,14
CASSWGAGAYNEQFF,TRBV5-1,TRBJ2-1,15